This T cell receptor beta chain was captured by sequencing in a study of cytomegalovirus exposure and HLA in healthy donors. Some clones are missing from TCRdb's copy, which holds only in-frame ones; the method was immunoSEQ multiplex PCR. Counted here are tens of thousands of clones, around 96% occurring once; the ten biggest clones make up around 1%. This CDR3 has 15 residues. Germline V lookup: CDR1 SGHTA, CDR2 FQGTGA. V gave up 0 bases and J gave up 8 bases, with 15 bases separating them. This clonotype was obtained from a woman aged 18-30 years in good health and CMV-seronegative. The rearrangement links TRBV7-3 to TRBJ2-3; D is possibly TRBD2 (6 bases). Source material: PBMCs. CDR3 region: CASSLTGGELATQYF. The DNA for the CDR3 is TGTGCCAGCAGCTTAACGGGGGGAGAGCTCGCTACGCAGTATTTT.